The next 21 T cell receptor beta chains were all read from a single sample in a study of regulatory T cells in long-lasting Graves disease. Arm-PCR of CDR3 regions with iRepertoire HTBI primers generated TCR beta libraries. One entry per CDR3 protein, called by TCRdb with MiXCR from the multiplex PCR reads. The repertoire holds 350,000 to 550,000 distinct CDR3 sequences, 15% to 20% seen once, with about a quarter in the top ten. The time point was: newly diagnosed GD, antithyroid drugs for less than 3 months. PBMC RNA was the source of the TCR library. These same data were also listed under a study on T cells in Graves' hyperthyroidism and ophthalmopathy.

Sample: peripheral blood mononuclear cells (PBMCs), taken at new diagnosis, from a patient treated with antithyroid drugs. The source is a woman younger than 30 with Graves disease.

This clonotype turned up a few times. The chain employs TRBV15 and TRBJ2-1; D uncertain. The CDR3 has 12 amino acids. The V end lost 3 bases, the J end lost 2 bases, and 2 bases lay between the germline ends. Germline loops: CDR1 LNHNV, CDR2 YYDKDF (reference sequence). In DNA, the CDR3 is TGTGCCACCAGCAGCCCCTACAATGAGCAGTTCTTC. Protein product: CATSSPYNEQFF.

At least ten counts were recorded for this clonotype. The rearrangement links TRBV6-2 or TRBV6-3 to TRBJ2-7; D remains unclear. The CDR3 loop spans 13 amino acids. Trimming took 0 bases from V and 2 from J, leaving 5 bases between them. CDR1 MNHEY and CDR2 SVGEGT come from the germline V gene. CDR3 protein: CASSYSVAYEQYF. The CDR3 DNA follows: TGTGCCAGCAGTTACTCTGTGGCCTACGAGCAGTACTTC.

V is TRBV19 and J is TRBJ1-1; D is unclear. Germline assignment: CDR1 LNHDA and CDR2 SQIVND (reference sequence). The CDR3 extends over 14 amino acids. V gave up 3 bases and J gave up 10 bases, with 18 bases separating them. In nucleotides, the CDR3 is TGTGCCAGTAGTATCACCAGCAGACCCCGGGGAGCTTTCTTT. Protein: CASSITSRPRGAFF.

The chain couples TRBV5-1 to TRBJ2-3; tentative D call: TRBD2 (5 bases). The CDR3 runs to 14 residues. Trimming left V 8 bases short and J 1 base short, with 14 bases between. CDR1 and CDR2 from the germline V gene are SGHRS and YFSETQ. In nucleotides, the CDR3 is TGCGCCAGACCCGGGAATGTGGGCACAGATACGCAGTATTTT. It yields the protein CARPGNVGTDTQYF. Looking up the rest from reference TRBV5-1 and TRBJ2-3 gives the full variable domain: KAGVTQTPRYLIKTRGQQVTLSCSPISGHRSVSWYQQTPGQGLQFLFEYFSETQRNKGNFPGRFSGRQFSNSRSEMNVSTLELGDSALYLCARPGNVGTDTQYFGPGTRLTVL.

This clonotype was observed a few times. V usage is TRBV18 and J usage is TRBJ1-1; TRBD1 matches at 7 bases. CDR3 size: 13 residues. Germline V gene data show CDR1 as KGHSH and CDR2 as LQKENI. The junction had 2 bases not matched to a gene; V was cut back by 4 bases and J by 3 bases. CDR3 loop: CASSQGAYTEAFF. The CDR3 nucleotides read TGTGCCAGCTCACAGGGGGCCTACACTGAAGCTTTCTTT.

This clonotype occurred a few times. This chain connects TRBV19 to TRBJ2-1; D is unresolved. The CDR3 runs to 16 residues. Germline V gene sequence: CDR1 LNHDA, CDR2 SQIVND (reference sequence). V lost 1 base, J lost 0 bases, and 10 bases lay in between. The CDR3 DNA sequence: TGTGCCAGTAGTATAGGGGGAAGCATCTCCTACAATGAGCAGTTCTTC. Its protein product is CASSIGGSISYNEQFF.

There are many counts of this clonotype. The V gene is TRBV2, the J gene TRBJ1-2, with TRBD1 matching 7 bases. V lost 2 bases and J lost 2; bases outside the gene matches: 2. Germline CDR1 reads SNHLY; CDR2 reads FYNNEI. The CDR3 is 14 residues long. CDR3 sequence reads: CASSEQDRNYGYTF. CDR3 in DNA: TGTGCCAGCAGTGAACAGGACAGGAACTATGGCTACACCTTC.

On this clonotype itself: One end of the junction is discordant with germline, which a read error may explain. The gene calls are TRBV7-7 and TRBJ2-6; 8 bases match TRBD1. This CDR3 has 16 residues. Germline loops: CDR1 SSHAT, CDR2 FNYEAQ (reference sequence). As DNA, the CDR3 is TGTGCTAGCAGCCCAGACAGGGGATCAGGGGCCAACGTCCTGACTTTC. It translates to CASSPDRGSGANVLTF.

This clonotype was picked up many times. V usage is TRBV30 and J usage is TRBJ1-1, with D unresolved. Trimming stripped 5 bases from V and 0 bases from J, with 7 bases between. This CDR3 is 12 amino acids long. Looked up from germline, CDR1 is GTSNPN and CDR2 is SVGIG (reference sequence). The DNA of the CDR3 is TGTGCCTGGTCAGTCATGAACACTGAAGCTTTCTTT. Amino acids: CAWSVMNTEAFF.

This clonotype was counted many times. The chain links TRBV9 to TRBJ2-3; 10 nucleotides agree with TRBD2. Unmatched junction bases numbered 1, after V lost 3 bases and J lost 0 bases. The CDR3 has 15 residues. The V gene's germline CDR1 is SGDLS and CDR2 YYNGEE. CDR3 sequence: CASSELAGSTDTQYF. The CDR3 DNA is TGTGCCAGCAGCGAACTAGCGGGAAGCACAGATACGCAGTATTTT. Combining the CDR3 with reference TRBV9 and TRBJ2-3 gives the whole variable domain DSGVTQTPKHLITATGQRVTLRCSPRSGDLSVYWYQQSLDQGLQFLIQYYNGEERAKGNILERFSAQQFPDLHSELNLSSLELGDSALYFCASSELAGSTDTQYFGPGTRLTVL.

This clonotype was seen many times. Written as DNA, the CDR3 is TGTGCCAGCAGTTTATCTGCGGGAACTAATGAAAAACTGTTTTTT. Its translation: CASSLSAGTNEKLFF. The J gene is TRBJ1-4, the V gene TRBV27; no clear D gene. CDR1 is MNHEY, CDR2 SMNVEV, per germline (reference sequence). CDR3 size: 15 residues. Trimming pared 0 bases from V and 1 base from J, leaving 6 bases between.

In its sample, this clonotype was seen many times. The V and J genes are TRBV11-2 and TRBJ2-1, with a weak D call TRBD2 (5 bases). The CDR3 is 15 residues long. V shed 1 base and J shed 4 bases, with 11 bases lying between them. Germline loops: CDR1 SGHAT, CDR2 FQNNGV. The CDR3: CASSLGQDSYNEQFF. CDR3 DNA: TGTGCCAGCAGCTTAGGCCAGGACTCTTACAATGAGCAGTTCTTC.

This clonotype came up once. This chain links TRBV28 with TRBJ2-1; D is uncertain. V lost 3 bases and J 10 bases, leaving 7 bases between the germline ends. Germline V gives CDR1 MDHEN, CDR2 SYDVKM. The CDR3 is 11 residues long. The DNA of the CDR3 is TGTGCCAGCAGTTTCACCTACGAGCAGTTCTTC. Residues: CASSFTYEQFF. Looking up the rest from reference TRBV28 and TRBJ2-1 gives the full variable domain: DVKVTQSSRYLVKRTGEKVFLECVQDMDHENMFWYRQDPGLGLRLIYFSYDVKMKEKGDIPEGYSVSREKKERFSLILESASTNQTSMYLCASSFTYEQFFGPGTRLTVL.

This clonotype turned up a few times. V gene TRBV14 combines with J gene TRBJ2-7; D possibly corresponds to TRBD1 (5 bases). CDR1 is SGHDN and CDR2 is FVKESK in the germline V gene. This CDR3 has 15 residues. The V and J ends lost 0 bases and 2 bases respectively, with 11 bases between them. In DNA, the CDR3 is TGTGCCAGCAGCCAAGAGCAGGGAAGAGCCTACGAGCAGTACTTC. It specifies CASSQEQGRAYEQYF.

The V call is TRBV28, the J call TRBJ2-2; TRBD1 aligns across 9 bases. The CDR3 totals 15 residues. Trimming at V came to 6 bases and at J to 4 bases, leaving 6 bases not matched to a gene. Germline CDR1 MDHEN, CDR2 SYDVKM. The CDR3 DNA follows: TGTGCCAGCAGCATAACAGGGGGCGTCACCGGGGAGCTGTTTTTT. Its translation: CASSITGGVTGELFF.

There are many counts of this clonotype. This chain links TRBV20-1 with TRBJ2-1, with 7 bases matching TRBD1. V was pared by 4 bases and J by 8 bases, with 5 bases of the junction left unmatched. The CDR3 has 12 residues. Per germline, CDR1 DFQATT and CDR2 SNEGSKA (reference sequence). The CDR3 DNA follows: TGCAGTGCTATACAGGGGCCCGATGAGCAGTTCTTC. Amino acid sequence: CSAIQGPDEQFF.

This clonotype was detected ten times or more. The V call is TRBV20-1, the J call TRBJ2-2, with TRBD2 matching 16 bases. The trim removed 4 bases at V and 2 bases at J, leaving 13 bases unmatched. CDR1 is DFQATT, CDR2 SNEGSKA, per germline (reference sequence). The CDR3 consists of 20 residues. CDR3 in DNA: TGCAGTGCTACCCCGGGACTAGCGGGAGGGCCACGTATTAACACCGGGGAGCTGTTTTTT. As protein: CSATPGLAGGPRINTGELFF.

This clonotype was recorded at least ten times. The V gene is TRBV7-9, the J gene TRBJ1-1, with D perhaps TRBD1 (5 bases). V lost 6 bases and J 10 bases, leaving 15 bases between the germline ends. Germline CDR1 and CDR2: SEHNR and FQNEAQ (reference sequence). There are 12 residues in the CDR3. CDR3: CASSDSVGGAFF. The CDR3 DNA reads TGTGCCAGCAGTGACTCGGTCGGGGGAGCTTTCTTT.

With respect to this clonotype: This may come from a read error, since a much larger clone is one base off. A read error is likely, as this CDR3 ends without the conserved phenylalanine or tryptophan. The V call is TRBV20-1, the J call TRBJ2-1; no firm D call. V lost 2 bases, J lost 5 bases, and 7 bases lay in between. CDR1 and CDR2 from the germline V gene are DFQATT and SNEGSKA (reference sequence). This CDR3 region has 12 residues. The CDR3: CSARFRNNEQFL. The CDR3 coding sequence is TGCAGTGCTAGATTCCGTAACAATGAGCAGTTCCTC.

This clonotype came up once. The final CDR3 position lacks the conserved phenylalanine or tryptophan, pointing to a likely read error. The chain employs TRBV7-9 and TRBJ1-1; a weak D match, TRBD1 (6 bases). The CDR3 sequence is 13 residues long. The V and J ends lost 3 bases and 4 bases respectively, with 9 bases between them. Germline V gene sequence: CDR1 SEHNR, CDR2 FQNEAQ (reference sequence). The CDR3 sequence is CASSFGGGTEAFL. CDR3 nucleotides: TGTGCCAGCAGCTTTGGAGGGGGCACTGAAGCTTTCTTG.

This clonotype was seen at least ten times. CDR3 sequence: CARQSTGRSYEQYF. The CDR3 nucleotides read TGTGCCAGACAATCGACAGGCCGTTCCTACGAGCAGTACTTC. This chain connects TRBV2 to TRBJ2-7, with D perhaps TRBD1 (6 bases). Looked up from germline, CDR1 is SNHLY and CDR2 is FYNNEI. With 9 bases removed from V and 1 base from J, the gap between germline ends came to 16 bases. The length of the CDR3 is 14 residues. Full variable domain (missing parts from reference TRBV2 and TRBJ2-7): EPEVTQTPSHQVTQMGQEVILRCVPISNHLYFYWYRQILGQKVEFLVSFYNNEISEKSEIFDDQFSVERPDGSNFTLKIRSTKLEDSAMYFCARQSTGRSYEQYFGPGTRLTVT.